Given below is one T cell receptor (beta chain) in context. The table lists this clonotype with many counts. Which antigen it targets is not known. Base qualities are not recorded, but no much larger clone differs from it by a single base. The source of the sample is a study of T-cell reconstitution after alpha-beta-depleted transplantation in children (dated by TCRdb to the mid-2010s). For context, the study as a whole: The study quantitatively tracked T-cell immune reconstitution after TCRalphabeta/CD19-depleted allogeneic hematopoietic cell transplantation in children using TCR repertoire profiling.

The library was built by means of PCR. Instrument on record: Illumina HiSeq 2500. TCR libraries were prepared with molecular barcoding, using unique molecular identifiers to normalize TCRbeta repertoire quantification. The raw public reads went through TCRdb reprocessing: fastp at Q25, MiXCR clone calling, in-frame beta chains kept. Under each unique CDR3 protein, matching rows form one entry showing the most common genes and DNA. This sample gives about 610,000 distinct CDR3 sequences in total; approximately 10% of them show up just once. The ten most abundant clones make up less than 5% of the sample. The CDR3 goes from the cysteine to the phenylalanine over 15 residues. Here the CDR3 DNA is all that survives: 45 bases in frame from base 1. The germline V and J ends show losses of 2 bases and 4 bases respectively, and no gene match explains 6 bases of the junction. CDR1 and CDR2, looked up from the germline V gene, are SGHRS and YFSETQ.

This clonotype was sampled from a human donor who donated a stem cell graft to a child with acute myeloid leukemia. The chain uses TRBV5-1 and TRBJ2-3; TRBD2 matches 8 bases in the middle. Here the sequenced sample was PBMCs from the stem cell graft donor, taken from the stem cell graft. The bases are TGCGCCAGCAGCTTTACTAGCGGAGGGGCAGATACGCAGTATTTT. It codes for CASSFTSGGADTQYF.